This T cell receptor (beta chain) came from a study of cytomegalovirus exposure and HLA in healthy donors. Whole-study results and caveats: The study recorded about 150 TCR beta chains that were cytomegalovirus-associated. As a later analysis showed, several of the most significant clusters appeared to be linked to common viral pathogens. More clonal expansion characterized HLA-associated TCR beta chains than equally common others in a later analysis.

Primers for the PCR totalled 60 Vbeta and 13 Jbeta. The assay was immunoSEQ multiplex PCR, and TCRdb's table has in-frame clones only and misses some. The profile covers over 65,000 clones, with around 79% appearing a single time and around 7.4% taken by the ten largest. This cohort consisted of healthy bone marrow donors. The germline gives CDR1 SGHRS, CDR2 YFSETQ. The CDR3 consists of 15 residues. J lost 2 bases, V lost 5 bases, and 7 bases had no gene match. Comments on this clone: The antigen is not known.

The chain joins TRBV5-1 to TRBJ1-3; 7 nucleotides match TRBD1. This sequence was found in a woman in her 30s in good health and CMV-seropositive. Sequencing was performed on PBMCs. The CDR3 reads CASRDGTVAGNTIYF. CDR3 DNA sequence: TGCGCCAGCAGAGACGGGACAGTAGCTGGAAACACCATATATTTT.